These 31 T cell receptor beta chains share one sample of origin, sequenced in a study of cytomegalovirus exposure and HLA in healthy donors. The PCR contained 60 Vbeta and 13 Jbeta primers. Profiling relied on immunoSEQ multiplex PCR, and the TCRdb table lists in-frame clones only, not all of them. The sample shows about 90,000 clones, roughly three quarters of them seen only once. Input material: PBMCs. The receptors come from a young man in good health and CMV-seronegative.

The V and J genes are TRBV6-1 and TRBJ2-7; D perhaps matches TRBD1 (5 bases). The CDR3 has 14 amino acids. With 6 bases removed from V and 3 bases from J, the gap between germline ends came to 15 bases. The V gene's germline CDR1 is MNHNS and CDR2 SASEGT. The CDR3 protein is CASRQTELSYEQYF. The CDR3, as DNA: TGTGCCAGCAGGCAGACAGAGTTAAGCTACGAGCAGTACTTC.

The J gene is TRBJ2-1, the V gene TRBV28, with 10 bases that match TRBD2. Germline CDR1 is MDHEN and CDR2 is SYDVKM. The CDR3 contains 16 residues. V trimming: 5 bases; J trimming: 0 bases; junction bases outside the gene matches: 4. The CDR3 coding sequence is TGTGCCAGCAGTCCCAGCGGGGGGGGCTCCTACAATGAGCAGTTCTTC. It yields the protein CASSPSGGGSYNEQFF. The whole variable domain, filled in from reference TRBV28 and TRBJ2-1, reads DVKVTQSSRYLVKRTGEKVFLECVQDMDHENMFWYRQDPGLGLRLIYFSYDVKMKEKGDIPEGYSVSREKKERFSLILESASTNQTSMYLCASSPSGGGSYNEQFFGPGTRLTVL.

The rearrangement joins TRBV10-3 to TRBJ2-7, with D perhaps TRBD2 (5 bases). The V end was cut by 3 bases, the J end by 2 bases, with 14 bases between. The CDR3 has 15 residues. Per germline, CDR1 ENHRY and CDR2 SYGVKD. The CDR3 bases are TGTGCCATCAGTGATCCCTCCGGGCGGGCCTACGAGCAGTACTTC. It translates to CAISDPSGRAYEQYF.

The sample holds one count of this clone. The chain recombines TRBV5-6 with TRBJ2-7; the match to TRBD2 covers 9 bases. V was pared by 0 bases and J by 0 bases, with 10 bases of the junction left unmatched. This CDR3 has 18 residues. Germline V CDR1 and CDR2: SGHDT, YYEEEE. As DNA, the CDR3 is TGTGCCAGCAGCTTGGCCGGCGGCGGGGGGGTTCGCTCCTACGAGCAGTACTTC. This translates into CASSLAGGGGVRSYEQYF.

V and J are TRBV9 and TRBJ2-2; 7 bases line up with TRBD2. This CDR3 is built from 16 residues. Losses at the gene ends were 3 bases for V and 4 bases for J; bases not matched to a gene: 9. The germline V gene encodes CDR1 SGDLS and CDR2 YYNGEE. The CDR3 nucleotides read TGTGCCAGCAGCGCCTTGACTAGCTTTAGCACCGGGGAGCTGTTTTTT. Amino acid sequence: CASSALTSFSTGELFF.

This clone was recorded only once. The genes are TRBV6-5 and TRBJ1-2; 8 bases map to TRBD1. This CDR3 spans 15 amino acids. The V and J ends lost 0 bases and 8 bases, in that order; junction bases with no gene match: 8. CDR1 is MNHEY and CDR2 is SVGAGI in the germline V gene. The CDR3 coding sequence is TGTGCCAGCAGTTACTCGACTATCAGGGGGCACGGCTACACCTTC. Protein: CASSYSTIRGHGYTF.

V and J are TRBV19 and TRBJ2-2; 9 bases match TRBD1. Germline CDR1 LNHDA, CDR2 SQIVND (reference sequence). The V and J ends lost 11 bases and 1 base, in that order; junction bases with no gene match: 5. The length of the CDR3 is 14 residues. CDR3 DNA: TGTGCCGGATCGGGACAGGGGAACACCGGGGAGCTGTTTTTT. Translating it yields CAGSGQGNTGELFF. The full variable domain, with the rest looked up from reference TRBV19 and TRBJ2-2, is DGGITQSPKYLFRKEGQNVTLSCEQNLNHDAMYWYRQDPGQGLRLIYYSQIVNDFQKGDIAEGYSVSREKKESFPLTVTSAQKNPTAFYLCAGSGQGNTGELFFGEGSRLTVL.

The chain links TRBV11-3 to TRBJ2-1; 10 bases agree with TRBD2. Trimming removed 1 base from V and 4 bases from J; junction bases left unmatched: 1. Germline V lookup: CDR1 SGHNT, CDR2 YENEEA. The CDR3 is 15 amino acids. CDR3: CASSLAAGGYNEQFF. The CDR3 DNA reads TGTGCCAGCAGCTTAGCAGCGGGGGGGTACAATGAGCAGTTCTTC.

The chain uses TRBV7-9 and TRBJ2-7; D remains unclear. CDR1 is SEHNR, CDR2 FQNEAQ, per germline (reference sequence). V was cut by 5 bases and J by 3 bases, with 8 bases left in between. This CDR3 has 12 residues. In nucleotides, the CDR3 is TGTGCCAGCAGCCGCGGATTCTACGAGCAGTACTTC. It codes for CASSRGFYEQYF.

The CDR3 DNA reads TGTGCCAGCAGCCCAAGGCGGGACAGGGAAGACAATGAGCAGTTCTTC. It yields the protein CASSPRRDREDNEQFF. This rearrangement joins TRBV11-3 to TRBJ2-1, with 9 bases identical to TRBD1. Germline V CDR1 and CDR2: SGHNT, YENEEA. The CDR3 contains 16 residues. With 5 bases clipped from V and 5 bases from J, the junction kept 10 bases outside the gene matches.

The V and J genes are TRBV5-6 and TRBJ1-2, with D maybe TRBD1 (6 bases). This CDR3 has 14 amino acids. Germline CDR1 and CDR2: SGHDT and YYEEEE. The V end lost 4 bases, the J end lost 2 bases, and 12 bases lay between the germline ends. CDR3 sequence: CASSQGTGNYGYTF. In DNA, the CDR3 is TGTGCCAGCAGCCAGGGTACAGGGAACTATGGCTACACCTTC.

This clone has a single count. The chain combines TRBV4-3 with TRBJ2-5; a weak D match, TRBD1 (5 bases). V lost 0 bases to trimming and J lost 1 base, with 9 bases between them. The germline CDR1 and CDR2 sequences are LGHNA and YSLEER. The CDR3 contains 15 residues. DNA for the CDR3: TGCGCCAGCAGCCAAGAACAGGCCCGCCAAGAGACCCAGTACTTC. Protein product: CASSQEQARQETQYF.

This clone is a singleton in its sample. This chain links TRBV6-1 with TRBJ1-4; 7 bases agree with TRBD1. Germline assignment: CDR1 MNHNS and CDR2 SASEGT. The CDR3 has 13 residues. The V segment lost 10 bases and the J segment 2 bases; nucleotides outside the gene matches: 4. CDR3 region: CAITGATNEKLFF. CDR3 DNA: TGTGCCATTACAGGGGCCACTAATGAAAAACTGTTTTTT.

CDR3 region: CASSLLTGELFF. CDR3 in DNA: TGTGCCAGCAGCTTACTGACCGGGGAGCTGTTTTTT. The V and J genes are TRBV7-2 and TRBJ2-2; no clear D gene. The germline V and J ends were trimmed by 2 bases and 5 bases, with 3 bases remaining between them. Germline CDR1 reads SGHTA; CDR2 reads FQGNSA. CDR3 length: 12 amino acids. The variable domain in full, with the rest retrieved from reference TRBV7-2 and TRBJ2-2, is GAGVSQSPSNKVTEKGKDVELRCDPISGHTALYWYRQSLGQGLEFLIYFQGNSAPDKSGLPSDRFSAERTGGSVSTLTIQRTQQEDSAVYLCASSLLTGELFFGEGSRLTVL.

This clone has only a few counts. The chain recombines TRBV7-9 with TRBJ2-1; D call uncertain. From germline, CDR1 is SEHNR and CDR2 FQNEAQ (reference sequence). CDR3 length equals 15 residues. With 2 bases removed from V and 3 bases from J, the gap between germline ends came to 11 bases. CDR3 in DNA: TGTGCCAGCAGCTTATTGCAGGCCAACTACAATGAGCAGTTCTTC. Protein product: CASSLLQANYNEQFF. The whole variable domain, remainder taken from reference TRBV7-9 and TRBJ2-1, is DTGVSQNPRHKITKRGQNVTFRCDPISEHNRLYWYRQTLGQGPEFLTYFQNEAQLEKSRLLSDRFSAERPKGSFSTLEIQRTEQGDSAMYLCASSLLQANYNEQFFGPGTRLTVL.

This clone came up a few times. The chain has TRBV6-6 and TRBJ1-3; D is possibly TRBD1 (6 bases). The CDR3 spans 16 residues. Germline V gives CDR1 MNHNY, CDR2 SVGAGI (reference sequence). V gave up 6 bases and J gave up 0 bases, with 15 bases separating them. The DNA for the CDR3 is TGTGCCAGCAGCCCTCGACAGGACTTCTCTGGAAACACCATATATTTT. Translation gives CASSPRQDFSGNTIYF.

This rearrangement joins TRBV10-1 to TRBJ1-2; no clear D. Germline loops: CDR1 WNHNN, CDR2 SYGVQD (reference sequence). Deletions cut 8 bases from V and 3 bases from J, with 13 bases between. CDR3 size: 13 residues. CDR3 loop: CASSEHRDYGYTF. The CDR3 bases are TGCGCCAGCTCAGAGCATCGGGACTATGGCTACACCTTC.

The rearrangement uses TRBV19 and TRBJ1-6, with 10 bases matching TRBD1. This CDR3 is 15 amino acids long. From germline, CDR1 is LNHDA and CDR2 SQIVND (reference sequence). V lost 6 bases, J lost 8 bases, and 7 bases stayed unmatched. In DNA form, the CDR3 reads TGTGCCAGTAGCGCCACCGGGACAGGGGATTCACCCCTCCACTTT. This translates into CASSATGTGDSPLHF.

This chain joins TRBV14 and TRBJ2-1; the D gene is possibly TRBD2 (5 bases). Trimming left V 0 bases short and J 0 bases short, with 24 bases between. The CDR3 extends over 21 amino acids. Per germline, CDR1 SGHDN and CDR2 FVKESK. Written as DNA, the CDR3 is TGTGCCAGCAGCCAAGAGAGGGTTCTAGCCACTAATCCAAGCTCCTACAATGAGCAGTTCTTC. As protein: CASSQERVLATNPSSYNEQFF. Full variable domain (rest looked up from reference TRBV14 and TRBJ2-1): EAGVTQFPSHSVIEKGQTVTLRCDPISGHDNLYWYRRVMGKEIKFLLHFVKESKQDESGMPNNRFLAERTGGTYSTLKVQPAELEDSGVYFCASSQERVLATNPSSYNEQFFGPGTRLTVL.

This clone was detected only once. V is TRBV7-9 and J is TRBJ1-1; D is undetermined. The CDR3 is made up of 12 amino acids. CDR1 and CDR2 (germline): SEHNR, FQNEAQ (reference sequence). V was shortened by 5 bases and J by 7 bases, with 11 bases between the two germline ends. In DNA, the CDR3 is TGTGCCAGCAGCGATCTGGCGGGTGAAGCTTTCTTT. It translates to CASSDLAGEAFF.

The rearrangement uses TRBV6-5 and TRBJ1-2, with 8 positions matching TRBD1. J lost 7 bases, V lost 5 bases, and 9 bases had no gene match. The CDR3 has 14 amino acids. From germline, CDR1 is MNHEY and CDR2 SVGAGI. For the CDR3, the DNA is TGTGCCAGCAGTAGGGGCCCAGGGGGCGGTGGCTACACCTTC. Protein product: CASSRGPGGGGYTF.

The V gene is TRBV28, the J gene TRBJ1-1; D uncertain. Deletions cut 1 base from V and 2 bases from J, with 5 bases between. The CDR3 loop spans 13 amino acids. Per the germline V gene, CDR1 is MDHEN and CDR2 is SYDVKM. The CDR3 is CASSLSSNTEAFF. The CDR3 DNA reads TGTGCCAGCAGTTTATCCTCTAACACTGAAGCTTTCTTT.

The rearrangement links TRBV18 to TRBJ2-2, with 9 bases lining up with TRBD1. V lost 8 bases to trimming and J lost 2 bases; unmatched junction nucleotides: 3. From germline, CDR1 is KGHSH and CDR2 LQKENI. The length of the CDR3 is 14 residues. CDR3 region: CASRTGVNTGELFF. For the CDR3, the DNA is TGTGCCAGCCGGACAGGGGTAAACACCGGGGAGCTGTTTTTT.

CDR3 residues: CASSQDWGPGANVLTF. Here the CDR3 DNA reads TGCGCCAGCAGCCAAGATTGGGGCCCTGGGGCCAACGTCCTGACTTTC. J is TRBJ2-6 and V is TRBV4-1, with D possibly being TRBD1 (5 bases). The CDR3 runs 16 residues. The ends were cut back, 0 bases at V and 2 bases at J, with 8 bases in the middle. CDR1 and CDR2 (germline): MGHRA, YSYEKL.

This clone was observed a few times. The chain combines TRBV18 with TRBJ1-2, with 7 bases aligning to TRBD1. This CDR3 region has 14 residues. Looked up from germline, CDR1 is KGHSH and CDR2 is LQKENI. V was clipped by 3 bases and J by 5 bases; unmatched bases: 6. The CDR3 loop is CASSPSGTVYGYTF. As DNA, the CDR3 is TGTGCCAGCTCACCGTCTGGGACAGTATATGGCTACACCTTC.

This sequence joins TRBV19 and TRBJ1-6, with 9 nucleotides matching TRBD1. In germline, CDR1 is LNHDA, CDR2 SQIVND (reference sequence). V shed 4 bases, J shed 8 bases, and the junction held 3 bases outside the gene matches. There are 14 residues in the CDR3. The CDR3 DNA follows: TGTGCCAGTAGTACGGGACAGGGTTATTCACCCCTCCACTTT. Its translation: CASSTGQGYSPLHF.

V is TRBV6-5 and J is TRBJ1-5, with a tentative D call TRBD1 (5 bases). Trimming pared 2 bases from V and 5 bases from J, leaving 10 bases between. There are 14 residues in the CDR3. Germline CDR1 and CDR2: MNHEY and SVGAGI. The CDR3 nucleotides are TGTGCCAGCAGTTACCGGACACATGATCAGCCCCAGCATTTT. This codes for CASSYRTHDQPQHF.

This chain connects TRBV4-2 to TRBJ1-1; TRBD1 agrees at 10 bases. From germline, CDR1 is LGHNA and CDR2 YNFKEQ. The CDR3 totals 16 residues. Germline trimming cut 4 bases from V and 1 base from J; bases unmatched to any gene: 6. This chain's CDR3 is CASSRGTGVTNTEAFF. As DNA, the CDR3 is TGTGCCAGCAGCCGCGGGACAGGGGTTACGAACACTGAAGCTTTCTTT.

The genes are TRBV18 and TRBJ1-3; perhaps TRBD1 as D (5 bases). This CDR3 is built from 15 residues. V was clipped by 0 bases and J by 2 bases, with 8 bases between them. The germline V gene has CDR1 KGHSH and CDR2 LQKENI. CDR3 DNA sequence: TGTGCCAGCTCACCACCGACGACAGCTGGAAACACCATATATTTT. Its translation: CASSPPTTAGNTIYF.

Remarks on this clone: One end of the junction is discordant with germline, which a read error may explain. The chain recombines TRBV5-1 with TRBJ2-1; the D gene is possibly TRBD2 (5 bases). Germline V lookup: CDR1 SGHRS, CDR2 YFSETQ. The CDR3 is 15 residues long. The CDR3 nucleotides read TGCGCCAGCAGCTTGGCCGGGAAGAAATACAATGGGCAGTTCTTC. Translating it yields CASSLAGKKYNGQFF. Supplemented by reference TRBV5-1 and TRBJ2-1, the full variable domain reads KAGVTQTPRYLIKTRGQQVTLSCSPISGHRSVSWYQQTPGQGLQFLFEYFSETQRNKGNFPGRFSGRQFSNSRSEMNVSTLELGDSALYLCASSLAGKKYNGQFFGPGTRLTVL.

V is TRBV27 and J is TRBJ1-2, with 11 bases that match TRBD1. CDR1 is MNHEY, CDR2 SMNVEV, per germline (reference sequence). CDR3 length: 16 residues. The V segment lost 6 bases and the J segment 5 bases; nucleotides outside the gene matches: 11. CDR3 sequence: CASSRNGQGARYGYTF. CDR3 DNA sequence: TGTGCCAGCAGCCGAAACGGACAGGGGGCAAGGTATGGCTACACCTTC.